These T cell receptor beta chains were read from a single sample in a study of blood T cell repertoires in COVID-19. TCRdb's copy holds only in-frame clones and misses some; the assay was immunoSEQ multiplex PCR. The data show about 260,000 clones, roughly 88% seen once. Sequencing used peripheral blood. Receptors originate from a human donor in a cohort sampled during active COVID-19. CDR3s include the opening cysteine and the closing phenylalanine or tryptophan. A D gene is named only where the DNA matches it firmly. For some rows the clone size is stated as once, few or many, or as a class when expanded; others skip it.

v_call	j_call	clone_size	d_call	cdr3_aa	cdr3_nt
TRBV6-5	TRBJ2-1	-	-	CASSYPGGARNEQFF	TGTGCCAGCAGTTACCCGGGTGGGGCACGGAATGAGCAGTTCTTC
TRBV28	TRBJ2-3	-	-	CASSFPAGSGQSTDTQYF	TGTGCCAGCAGTTTCCCGGCGGGGAGCGGCCAGAGCACAGATACGCAGTATTTT
TRBV6-1	TRBJ2-7	-	-	CASSEERASYEQYF	TGTGCCAGCAGTGAGGAGAGGGCCTCCTACGAGCAGTACTTC
TRBV24-1	TRBJ2-3	-	-	CATRGTEGGRTDTQYF	TGTGCCACCAGGGGGACAGAGGGGGGTCGAACAGATACGCAGTATTTT
TRBV5-6	TRBJ2-7	-	-	CASSSSPTTYEQYF	TGTGCCAGCAGCTCCAGTCCCACAACCTACGAGCAGTACTTC
TRBV27	TRBJ1-6	-	-	CASSFNNSPLHF	TGTGCCAGCAGTTTTAATAATTCACCCCTCCACTTT
TRBV7-2	TRBJ1-5	-	-	CASSLDSGSAQPQHF	TGTGCCAGCAGCTTAGATTCAGGGTCTGCTCAGCCCCAGCATTTT
TRBV28	TRBJ1-4	-	TRBD1	CASSLTGGYEKLFF	TGTGCCAGCAGTTTAACAGGGGGCTATGAAAAACTGTTTTTT
TRBV4-1	TRBJ2-2	-	-	CASSQPGQNTGELFF	TGCGCCAGCAGCCAACCGGGACAGAACACCGGGGAGCTGTTTTTT
TRBV6-4	TRBJ2-6	-	-	CASSDWGTVGANVLTF	TGTGCCAGCAGTGACTGGGGGACTGTTGGGGCCAACGTCCTGACTTTC
TRBV7-6	TRBJ1-1	-	TRBD1	CASSLGWGTGTNTEAFF	TGTGCCAGCAGCTTAGGTTGGGGGACAGGGACTAACACTGAAGCTTTCTTT
TRBV10-3	TRBJ2-7	-	-	CAISESESEKPYEQYF	TGTGCCATCAGTGAGTCGGAGTCGGAGAAGCCCTACGAGCAGTACTTC
TRBV7-2	TRBJ2-3	once	TRBD1	CASSYIWGTGGTDTQYF	TGTGCCAGCAGCTATATATGGGGGACAGGGGGCACAGATACGCAGTATTTT
TRBV19	TRBJ2-7	few	-	CASSIHGAYEQYF	TGTGCCAGTAGTATACACGGGGCCTACGAGCAGTACTTC
TRBV5-1	TRBJ2-1	-	-	CASSFPRTANEQFF	TGCGCCAGCAGCTTCCCCCGGACAGCCAATGAGCAGTTCTTC
TRBV20-1	TRBJ1-6	-	-	CSASTTGTRSSPLHF	TGCAGTGCTAGTACTACCGGGACACGTTCCTCACCCCTCCACTTT
TRBV12-3/TRBV12-4	TRBJ2-5	-	-	CASSPTGRKTQYF	TGTGCCAGCAGTCCGACAGGGAGGAAGACCCAGTACTTC
TRBV5-1	TRBJ2-7	-	-	CASSLATWDNPTYEQYF	TGCGCCAGCAGCTTGGCGACTTGGGACAACCCTACCTACGAGCAGTACTTC
TRBV28	TRBJ2-7	-	TRBD2	CASSLVVAGTYEQYF	TGTGCCAGCAGTTTAGTGGTAGCGGGGACCTACGAGCAGTACTTC
TRBV24-1	TRBJ2-7	-	-	CATSDPTAGADEQYF	TGTGCCACCAGTGATCCCACGGCAGGGGCTGACGAGCAGTACTTC
TRBV10-3	TRBJ2-7	-	TRBD2	CAISGFPGGEQYF	TGTGCCATCTCGGGGTTCCCCGGGGGGGAGCAGTACTTC
TRBV7-2	TRBJ1-4	-	-	CASSLGVRDKLFF	TGTGCCAGCAGCTTAGGTGTGCGGGACAAACTGTTTTTT
TRBV7-2	TRBJ1-2	-	TRBD1	CASSLLQGAAGGYTF	TGTGCCAGCAGCCTTTTACAGGGGGCGGCGGGTGGCTACACCTTC
TRBV7-9	TRBJ1-2	-	TRBD1	CASSVQGGYGYTF	TGTGCCAGCAGCGTACAGGGGGGGTATGGCTACACCTTC
TRBV27	TRBJ2-7	-	TRBD1	CASSSGTGRYEQYF	TGTGCCAGCAGTTCCGGGACAGGTCGCTACGAGCAGTACTTC
TRBV28	TRBJ2-7	-	TRBD2	CASSPWGLRGGSREQYF	TGTGCCAGCAGTCCATGGGGACTCCGAGGCGGGAGCCGCGAGCAGTACTTC
TRBV18	TRBJ2-1	-	-	CASSQPGRGAYNEQFF	TGTGCCAGCTCACAACCCGGGCGGGGAGCTTACAATGAGCAGTTCTTC
TRBV7-2	TRBJ2-7	once	TRBD2	CGSSYQSGISYEQYF	TGTGGCAGCAGCTACCAGAGCGGGATCTCCTACGAGCAGTACTTC
TRBV12-3/TRBV12-4	TRBJ2-7	-	TRBD2	CASSNSGGYEQYF	TGTGCCAGCAGTAATAGCGGGGGCTACGAGCAGTACTTC
TRBV19	TRBJ1-2	-	-	CASSHETQPGGYTF	TGTGCCAGTAGTCATGAGACCCAGCCGGGTGGCTACACCTTC
TRBV20-1	TRBJ1-5	-	-	CSASPPTGGKEPQHF	TGCAGTGCTAGTCCCCCCACAGGTGGTAAGGAACCCCAGCATTTT
TRBV13	TRBJ2-7	-	-	CASSQLATYEQYF	TGTGCCAGCAGTCAACTCGCTACCTACGAGCAGTACTTC
TRBV30	TRBJ1-5	-	-	CAWSYSNQPQHF	TGTGCCTGGAGTTATAGCAATCAGCCCCAGCATTTT
TRBV27	TRBJ2-4	-	TRBD1	CASSHTQGMGLNIQYF	TGTGCCAGCAGTCATACACAGGGGATGGGTTTAAACATTCAGTACTTC
TRBV11-3	TRBJ2-2	-	TRBD2	CASSLGWRAGKNTGELFF	TGTGCCAGCAGCTTAGGTTGGAGAGCGGGAAAGAACACCGGGGAGCTGTTTTTT
TRBV5-4	TRBJ2-3	few	-	CASSLRGQGTDTQYF	TGTGCCAGCAGCTTGAGAGGGCAAGGCACAGATACGCAGTATTTT
TRBV7-9	TRBJ1-1	-	TRBD1	CASSPLQGGTRDTEAFF	TGTGCCAGCAGTCCCCTCCAGGGGGGTACTAGGGACACTGAAGCTTTCTTT
TRBV20-1	TRBJ2-2	-	TRBD1	CSASRGQGSGELFF	TGCAGTGCTAGTAGAGGACAGGGCTCCGGGGAGCTGTTTTTT
TRBV6-2/TRBV6-3	TRBJ1-5	-	-	CASSTPARDINQPQHF	TGTGCCAGCAGTACCCCAGCCCGGGACATCAATCAGCCCCAGCATTTT
TRBV9	TRBJ2-7	-	TRBD2	CASSVLAGGQGGEQYF	TGTGCCAGCAGCGTACTAGCGGGAGGGCAGGGCGGCGAGCAGTACTTC
TRBV9	TRBJ1-2	-	-	CASSAPGWGLIYGYTF	TGTGCCAGCAGCGCCCCGGGGTGGGGTTTGATCTATGGCTACACCTTC
TRBV13	TRBJ2-7	-	-	CASRKYQGEPYEQYF	TGTGCCAGCAGGAAGTATCAGGGTGAACCCTACGAGCAGTACTTC
TRBV9	TRBJ2-5	-	-	CASSAAYGVGSQETQYF	TGTGCCAGCAGCGCCGCGTACGGGGTTGGCAGTCAAGAGACCCAGTACTTC
TRBV6-5	TRBJ1-5	once	-	CAGGINQPQHF	TGTGCCGGAGGGATCAACCAGCCCCAGCATTTT
TRBV28	TRBJ1-4	-	TRBD1	CASSFLGTANEKLFF	TGTGCCAGCAGTTTTTTGGGGACAGCGAATGAAAAACTGTTTTTT